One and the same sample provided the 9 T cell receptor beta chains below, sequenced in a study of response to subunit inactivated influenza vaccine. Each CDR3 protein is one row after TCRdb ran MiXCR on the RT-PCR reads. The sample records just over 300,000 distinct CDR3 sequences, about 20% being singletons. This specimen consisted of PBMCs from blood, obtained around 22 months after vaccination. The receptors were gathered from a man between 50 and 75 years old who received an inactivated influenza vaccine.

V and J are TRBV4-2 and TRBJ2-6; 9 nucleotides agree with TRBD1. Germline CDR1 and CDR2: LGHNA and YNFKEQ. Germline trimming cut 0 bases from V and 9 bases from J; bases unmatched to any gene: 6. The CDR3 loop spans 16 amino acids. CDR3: CASSQEVDRGGNVLTF. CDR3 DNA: TGTGCCAGCAGCCAAGAGGTGGACAGGGGAGGCAACGTCCTGACTTTC.

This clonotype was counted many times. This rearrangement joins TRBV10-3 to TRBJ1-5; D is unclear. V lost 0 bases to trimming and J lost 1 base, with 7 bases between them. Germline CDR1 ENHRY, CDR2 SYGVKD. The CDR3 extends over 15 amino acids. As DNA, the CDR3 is TGTGCCATCAGTGAGTCGATCGGGAGCAATCAGCCCCAGCATTTT. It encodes CAISESIGSNQPQHF.

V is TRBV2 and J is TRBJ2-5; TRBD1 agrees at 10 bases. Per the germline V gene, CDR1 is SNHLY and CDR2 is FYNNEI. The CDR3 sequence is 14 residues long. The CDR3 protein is CALIGDRGRETQYF. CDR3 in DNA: TGTGCTCTGATAGGGGACAGGGGTCGGGAGACCCAGTACTTC.

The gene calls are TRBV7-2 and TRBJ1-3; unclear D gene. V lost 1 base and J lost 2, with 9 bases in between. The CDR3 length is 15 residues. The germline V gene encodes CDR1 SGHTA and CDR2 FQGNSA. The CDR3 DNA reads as TGTGCCAGCAGCTTAGACCCAGAGACTGGAAACACCATATATTTT. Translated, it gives CASSLDPETGNTIYF.

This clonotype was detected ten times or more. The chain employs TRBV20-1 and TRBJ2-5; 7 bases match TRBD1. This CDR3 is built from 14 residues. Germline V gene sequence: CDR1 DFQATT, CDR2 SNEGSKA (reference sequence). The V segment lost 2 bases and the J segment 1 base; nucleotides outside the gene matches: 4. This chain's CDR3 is CSARKTGTQETQYF. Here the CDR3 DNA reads TGCAGTGCTAGAAAGACAGGGACCCAAGAGACCCAGTACTTC.

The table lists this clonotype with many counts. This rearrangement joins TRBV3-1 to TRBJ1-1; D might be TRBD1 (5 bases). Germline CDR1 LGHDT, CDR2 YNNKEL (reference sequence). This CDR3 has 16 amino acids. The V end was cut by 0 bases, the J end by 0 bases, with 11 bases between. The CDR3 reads CASSQDGEGMNTEAFF. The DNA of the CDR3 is TGTGCCAGCAGCCAAGATGGTGAGGGGATGAACACTGAAGCTTTCTTT.

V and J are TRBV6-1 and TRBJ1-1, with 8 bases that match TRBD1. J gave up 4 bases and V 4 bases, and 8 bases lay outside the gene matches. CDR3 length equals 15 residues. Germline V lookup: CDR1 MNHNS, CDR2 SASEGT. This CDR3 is CASSGGRGLVTEAFF. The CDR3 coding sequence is TGTGCCAGCAGTGGAGGCAGGGGGCTAGTCACTGAAGCTTTCTTT.

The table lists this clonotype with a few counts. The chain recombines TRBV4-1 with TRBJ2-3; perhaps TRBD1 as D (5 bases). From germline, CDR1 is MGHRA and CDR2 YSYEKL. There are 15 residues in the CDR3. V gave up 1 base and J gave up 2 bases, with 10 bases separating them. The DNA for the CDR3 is TGCGCCAGCAGCCAAGGGGCAGGGTCCACAGATACGCAGTATTTT. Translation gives CASSQGAGSTDTQYF.

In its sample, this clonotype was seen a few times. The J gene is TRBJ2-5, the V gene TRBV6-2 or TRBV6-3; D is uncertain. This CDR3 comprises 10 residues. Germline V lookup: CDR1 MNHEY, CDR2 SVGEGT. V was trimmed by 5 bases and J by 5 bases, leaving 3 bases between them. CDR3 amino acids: CASSDETQYF. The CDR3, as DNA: TGTGCCAGCAGTGACGAGACCCAGTACTTC.